The rows below give T cell receptor beta chains drawn from one sample of a study of T cell responses to AZD1222 COVID-19 vaccine. Here immunoSEQ multiplex PCR was the method, and the copy in TCRdb shows in-frame clones only, minus some. Of fewer than 30,000 clones listed, just under 80% are singletons. The input for sequencing was peripheral blood, taken on day 0 of AZD1222 vaccination. Every receptor here comes from an adult in good health. CDR3s include the opening cysteine and the closing phenylalanine or tryptophan. Fields, in order: V gene, clone size, J gene, D gene, CDR3 DNA, CDR3 protein. The D gene is left open where the match is weak. Size tells how often a clone was seen (once, few, many) or the class of an expanded clone, and some rows leave it out.

TRBV13	-	TRBJ2-7	-	TGTGCCAGCAGCTTAAACCCAGTCTCCGAGCAGTACTTC	CASSLNPVSEQYF
TRBV28	-	TRBJ1-2	TRBD1	TGTGCCAGCAGCCCGGGACAGAGCCCTTATGGCTACACCTTC	CASSPGQSPYGYTF
TRBV6-5	few	TRBJ1-2	-	TGTGCCAGCAGTTATTTCGGGGAGGGGGGCTACACCTTC	CASSYFGEGGYTF
TRBV28	-	TRBJ1-1	-	TGTGCCAGCAGCGTAGGGGGGTCATTCACTGAAGCTTTCTTT	CASSVGGSFTEAFF
TRBV7-3	-	TRBJ2-1	TRBD2	TGTGCCAGCAGCTTAAATCCCCAGCTAGCGGGTAGCTCCTACAATGAGCAGTTCTTC	CASSLNPQLAGSSYNEQFF
TRBV5-1	-	TRBJ1-2	-	TGCGCCAGCAGCTCGGATGGGGGGCTTTTGTATGGCTACACCTTC	CASSSDGGLLYGYTF
TRBV23-1	-	TRBJ2-3	TRBD2	TGCGCCAGCAGTCAATTGGGGAGGGGCGGCACAGATACGCAGTATTTT	CASSQLGRGGTDTQYF
TRBV5-1	-	TRBJ2-5	TRBD1	TGCGCCAGCAGCTTGGGGGACAGACCCCAAGAGACCCAGTACTTC	CASSLGDRPQETQYF
TRBV4-2	-	TRBJ1-2	-	TGTGCCAGCAGCCAAGATTTACCCGGCAGGTACTATGGCTACACCTTC	CASSQDLPGRYYGYTF
TRBV7-9	-	TRBJ1-4	-	TGTGCCAGCAGCCCGGACACCGTAAATGAAAAACTGTTTTTT	CASSPDTVNEKLFF
TRBV4-1	-	TRBJ2-5	TRBD2	TGCGCCAGCCTCCAGCGGGGGGCCGGAGAGACCCAGTACTTC	CASLQRGAGETQYF
TRBV30	-	TRBJ1-1	-	TGTGCCTCCCTAGACACGAACACTGAAGCTTTCTTT	CASLDTNTEAFF
TRBV18	few	TRBJ1-2	-	TGTGCCAGCTCACCGGGGGATAACTATGGCTACACCTTC	CASSPGDNYGYTF
TRBV29-1	-	TRBJ1-2	-	TGCAGCGTTGTGGTCGGGGGTTCTGGCTACACCTTC	CSVVVGGSGYTF
TRBV7-8	-	TRBJ1-4	-	TGTGCCAGCAGCTTAGCCCCCCTTCGGGGCGAAAAACTGTTTTTT	CASSLAPLRGEKLFF
TRBV11-2	-	TRBJ1-1	-	TGTGCCAGCAGCTTACGGACAGAAAACACTGAAGCTTTCTTT	CASSLRTENTEAFF
TRBV20-1	-	TRBJ2-3	TRBD1	TGCAGTGCTAGTCTGACAGGGGGCTTCACAGATACGCAGTATTTT	CSASLTGGFTDTQYF
TRBV7-2	-	TRBJ1-1	-	TGTGCCAGCAGCTTAGAGGTGTCTTTGAACACTGAAGCTTTCTTT	CASSLEVSLNTEAFF
TRBV5-1	-	TRBJ2-1	-	TGCGCCAGCAGCTCCCGGCTAGGCCCCGATGAGCAGTTCTTC	CASSSRLGPDEQFF
TRBV18	-	TRBJ2-1	-	TGTGCCAGCTCACCGGGGGTAGCGGTTATATCCTACAATGAGCAGTTCTTC	CASSPGVAVISYNEQFF
TRBV5-1	-	TRBJ2-7	-	TGCGCCAGCAGCCGGGACATCTACGAGCAGTACTTC	CASSRDIYEQYF
TRBV7-9	-	TRBJ2-7	-	TGTGCCAGCAGCCCCGGGACACCCTACGAGCAGTACTTC	CASSPGTPYEQYF
TRBV10-3	few	TRBJ2-3	-	TGTGCCATCAGTGCGACAGATACGCAGTATTTT	CAISATDTQYF
TRBV4-2	-	TRBJ1-4	TRBD1	TGTGCCAGCAGCCAAGATCAGGGGACAGGGGTTGAAAAACTGTTTTTT	CASSQDQGTGVEKLFF
TRBV11-2	-	TRBJ2-1	-	TGTGCCAGCAGTCAGCGGGTAAGCTCCTACAATGAGCAGTTCTTC	CASSQRVSSYNEQFF
TRBV4-1	-	TRBJ2-3	TRBD2	TGCGCCAGCAGCCAAGGTTCAATAATAGGGACTAGCGGAACCACAGATACGCAGTATTTT	CASSQGSIIGTSGTTDTQYF
TRBV5-6	-	TRBJ2-2	-	TGTGCCAGCAGCCCCGGCGGCAGGGTGATGAACACCGGGGAGCTGTTTTTT	CASSPGGRVMNTGELFF
TRBV4-2	-	TRBJ1-2	TRBD1	TGTGCCAGCAGCCAACCCCAGGGGACAGGGGGTCTCCCGTTCCTGGGCTACACCTTC	CASSQPQGTGGLPFLGYTF
TRBV5-8	-	TRBJ1-4	-	TGTGCCAGCAGCCCAAGGGTGTATGAAAAACTGTTTTTT	CASSPRVYEKLFF
TRBV19	-	TRBJ1-5	TRBD1	TGTGCCAGTTGCAGGGGGCCGGGTCAGCCCCAGCATTTT	CASCRGPGQPQHF
TRBV6-6	-	TRBJ1-5	TRBD1	TGTGCCAGCAGTTACAATGGGGCAGGGGGCGGTCAGCCCCAGCATTTT	CASSYNGAGGGQPQHF
TRBV6-2/TRBV6-3	-	TRBJ1-1	-	TGTGCCAGCAGTACAAGGACAGAGAACACTGAAGCTTTCTTT	CASSTRTENTEAFF
TRBV7-9	-	TRBJ2-6	-	TGTGCCAGCAGCCTCCCCTTTGCTGGGGCCAACGTCCTGACTTTC	CASSLPFAGANVLTF
TRBV7-6	once	TRBJ2-5	TRBD2	TGTGCCAGCAGCTTTCGTTCCGGGAGGGCCCACGGAGAGACCCAGTACTTC	CASSFRSGRAHGETQYF
TRBV18	-	TRBJ1-1	-	TGTGCCAGCTCACCTCCCTCGCGTCCCACTGAAGCTTTCTTT	CASSPPSRPTEAFF
TRBV3-1/TRBV3-2	-	TRBJ2-7	-	TGTGCCAGCAGCCACTACTCCTACGAGCAGTACTTC	CASSHYSYEQYF
TRBV12-3/TRBV12-4	once	TRBJ1-4	TRBD1	TGTGCCAGCAGTGCCTACAGGGGAAAACTGTTTTTT	CASSAYRGKLFF
TRBV5-1	-	TRBJ2-1	TRBD2	TGCGCCAGCAGCCAAGGTGGGGGGGGACCCTACAATGAGCAGTTCTTC	CASSQGGGGPYNEQFF
TRBV5-1	-	TRBJ2-3	TRBD1	TGCGCCAGCAATAGACAGGGGGGTTTCACAGATACGCAGTATTTT	CASNRQGGFTDTQYF
TRBV23-1	-	TRBJ2-3	TRBD2	TGCGCCAGCAGTCAATTTTGTTTGGGACTAGCGGCTTACCTAATAGGGACAGATACGCAGTATTTT	CASSQFCLGLAAYLIGTDTQYF
TRBV11-2	few	TRBJ2-7	TRBD2	TGTGCCAGCAGCTTAATTCTGGGACTAGCGGGGAACCAGTACTTC	CASSLILGLAGNQYF
TRBV4-2	-	TRBJ1-2	-	TGTGCCAGCAGCCAAGAGGGGAGGGGCGGCTACACCTTC	CASSQEGRGGYTF
TRBV5-1	few	TRBJ2-7	-	TGCGCCAGCAGCCCCACAGTCGGGTCCTCCTACGAGCAGTACTTC	CASSPTVGSSYEQYF
TRBV2	-	TRBJ1-1	-	TGTGCCAGCACAAGGGGGTACACTGAAGCTTTCTTT	CASTRGYTEAFF
TRBV9	few	TRBJ1-2	TRBD1	TGTGCCAGCAGCACCCAGGACAGGGTAAATGGCTACACCTTC	CASSTQDRVNGYTF
TRBV7-9	-	TRBJ1-5	TRBD1	TGTGCCAGCAGCCCGGGGACAGGGAATCAGCCCCAGCATTTT	CASSPGTGNQPQHF